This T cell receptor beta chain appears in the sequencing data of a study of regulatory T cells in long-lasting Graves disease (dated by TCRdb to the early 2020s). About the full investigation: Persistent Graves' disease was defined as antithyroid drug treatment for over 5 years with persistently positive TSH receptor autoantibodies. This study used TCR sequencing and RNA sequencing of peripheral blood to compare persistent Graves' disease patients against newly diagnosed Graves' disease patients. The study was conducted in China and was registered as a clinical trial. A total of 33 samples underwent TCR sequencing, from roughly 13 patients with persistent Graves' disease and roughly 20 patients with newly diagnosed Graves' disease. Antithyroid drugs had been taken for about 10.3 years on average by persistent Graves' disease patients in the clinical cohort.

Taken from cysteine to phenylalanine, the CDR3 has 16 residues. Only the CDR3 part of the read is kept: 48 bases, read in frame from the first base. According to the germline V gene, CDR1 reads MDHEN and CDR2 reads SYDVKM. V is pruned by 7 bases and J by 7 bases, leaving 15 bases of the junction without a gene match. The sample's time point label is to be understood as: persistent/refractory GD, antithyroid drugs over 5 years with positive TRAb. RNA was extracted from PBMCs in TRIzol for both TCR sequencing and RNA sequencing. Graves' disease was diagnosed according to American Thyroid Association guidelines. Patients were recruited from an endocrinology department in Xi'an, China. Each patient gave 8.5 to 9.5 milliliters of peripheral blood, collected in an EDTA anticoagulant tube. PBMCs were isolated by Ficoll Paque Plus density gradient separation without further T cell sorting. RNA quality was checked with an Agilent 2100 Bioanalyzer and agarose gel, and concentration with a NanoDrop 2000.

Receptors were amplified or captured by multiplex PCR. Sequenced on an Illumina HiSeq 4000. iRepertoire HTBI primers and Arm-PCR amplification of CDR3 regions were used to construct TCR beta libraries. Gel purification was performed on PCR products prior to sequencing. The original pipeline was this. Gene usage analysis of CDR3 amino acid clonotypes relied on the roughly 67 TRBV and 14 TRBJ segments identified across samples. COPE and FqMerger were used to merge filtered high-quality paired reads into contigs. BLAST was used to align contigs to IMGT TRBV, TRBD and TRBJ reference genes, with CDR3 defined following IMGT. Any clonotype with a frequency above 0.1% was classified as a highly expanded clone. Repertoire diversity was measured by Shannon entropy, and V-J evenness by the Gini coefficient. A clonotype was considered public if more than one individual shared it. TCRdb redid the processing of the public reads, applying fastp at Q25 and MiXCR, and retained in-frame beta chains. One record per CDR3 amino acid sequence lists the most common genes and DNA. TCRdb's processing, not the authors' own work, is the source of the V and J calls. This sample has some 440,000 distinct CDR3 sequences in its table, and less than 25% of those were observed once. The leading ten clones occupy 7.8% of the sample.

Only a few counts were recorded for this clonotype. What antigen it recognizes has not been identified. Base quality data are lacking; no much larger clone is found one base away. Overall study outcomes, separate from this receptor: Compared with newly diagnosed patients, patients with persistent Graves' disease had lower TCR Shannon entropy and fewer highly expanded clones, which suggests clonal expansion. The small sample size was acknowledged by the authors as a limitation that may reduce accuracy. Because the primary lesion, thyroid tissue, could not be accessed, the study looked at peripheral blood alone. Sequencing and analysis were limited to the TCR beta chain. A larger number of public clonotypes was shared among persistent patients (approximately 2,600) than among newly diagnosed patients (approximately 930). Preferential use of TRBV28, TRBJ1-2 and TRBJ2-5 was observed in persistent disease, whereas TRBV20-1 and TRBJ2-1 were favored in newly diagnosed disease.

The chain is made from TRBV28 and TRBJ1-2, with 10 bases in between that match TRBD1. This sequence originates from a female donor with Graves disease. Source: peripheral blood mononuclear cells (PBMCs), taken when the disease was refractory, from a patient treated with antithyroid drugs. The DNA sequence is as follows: TGTGCCAGCACGGTGACAGGGGGCGCCGGGTTTCGTGGCTACACCTTC. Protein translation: CASTVTGGAGFRGYTF.